The clone carrying this T cell receptor beta chain has at least ten counts. Its target is not known. The CDR3 consists of 18 residues. V shed 6 bases and J 2 bases; nucleotides not matched to a gene: 13. The sample belongs to a study of CD8 T cells in ankylosing spondylitis. Findings of the study overall: Disease-associated clones were CD8+ and fairly uncommon in peripheral blood. It appeared that ankylosing spondylitis blood was characterized by a TCR beta motif of under ten highly homologous variants.

Using quantitative 5'-RACE with molecular barcodes, the authors made TCR beta libraries. TCRdb fed the 5' RACE reads into MiXCR, producing one record per CDR3 protein. The repertoire has 150,000 to 200,000 distinct CDR3 sequences, more than 9% of them found once; the top ten carry 25% to 30%. The specimen was blood, either unsorted or a sorted T cell fraction (not recorded which). V is TRBV12-3 or TRBV12-4 and J is TRBJ2-3, with TRBD2 identical over 11 bases. The clonotype was recovered from a male donor with ankylosing spondylitis or in good health (not recorded which). CDR3 DNA sequence: TGTGCCAGCAGGAGACTAGCGGGACCCGACATATACACAGATACGCAGTATTTT. It encodes CASRRLAGPDIYTDTQYF.